Here is one T cell receptor (beta chain) with its context. This clone was found once. The antigen this receptor binds is unknown. The record has no base qualities; no much larger clone is one base away. Sequencing of the TRB variable region was done with the immunoSEQ hsTCRB v3.0 assay at survey level resolution. The targeted TRB sequencing depth was about 35,000-55,000 T-cell genomes per sample. An Illumina MiSeq with a v3 150-cycle kit was used to sequence the pooled TRB libraries. From the authors' description of their analysis: Repertoire analysis ran in R within a reproducible Nextflow workflow covering QC, data transformation and analysis. LymphoSeq2, an R package for exploring AIRR-Seq data, was used to implement custom analyses. A few samples yielding fewer than 5000 total TRB sequences were excluded, leaving 188 analyzed HIV repertoires. Of the roughly 190 retained HIV repertoires, about 60 were collected before and about 130 after ART initiation. Repertoires were downsampled to 5000 TRB nucleotide sequences, and summary statistics were averaged over 100 downsampling iterations. The analysis kept only TRB sequences whose CDR3 regions were at least seven amino acids long. Two measures captured diversity: a Shannon entropy-derived clonality score and the Gini coefficient. In the repertoire networks, any two of the top 5000 CDR3 amino acid sequences were connected whenever the two sequences differed by an edit distance of one. GLIPH2 predicted antigen specificity groups and MHC restriction for TRB CDR3 amino acid sequences. Known CMV, EBV, HIV or tissue antigen associations were flagged by matching CDR3 amino acid sequences against VDJdb and McPAS-TCR. Pre-ART, post-ART and control groups were compared with Wilcoxon signed-rank tests and Holm-Bonferroni correction. TCRdb obtained this table from immuneACCESS and retained in-frame rearrangements with V and J assigned. These tables miss some clones; where compared with another copy, unresolved V genes account for less than half of the shortfall, and the remainder is unexplained. V and J calls and clone size are those listed in that table; D and trimming were worked out from the DNA. The sample yields more than 25,000 clones; 79% were counted once. Approximately 12% of the sample is taken by the ten largest.

The sample originates from a study of long-term antiretroviral therapy in people with HIV (dated by TCRdb to the early 2020s). With respect to the entire study: The earliest samples were collected roughly a decade before the 2015 WHO recommendation for immediate ART, at a time when ART was usually postponed until CD4 counts fell. A retrospective serial study tested whether ART initiation and durable HIV suppression were associated with changes in peripheral blood TRB repertoire composition and diversity. From some 28 adults with confirmed HIV infection, the cohort provided 150 to 200 cryopreserved PBMC samples, gathered serially across a mean of about six years (range 1-12). Of the 30 participants with HIV, ten to eleven were female. No cross-contamination during QIAcube processing was shown when test extractions of a monoclonal T-cell line were performed alongside around 30 polyclonal samples.

Findings and caveats that apply to the study as a whole: Because PBMC availability was limited, only the TCR beta chain was sequenced, with no alpha chain pairing. Because cell numbers in pre-ART samples were limited, unsorted PBMC were profiled instead of sorted CD4+ and CD8+ T cells. HIV repertoires had narrower CDR3 length ranges than controls, and the network structure suggested an antigen-experienced repertoire that shifted only slightly toward naive after ART. ART initiation was associated with a significant increase in TRB diversity, but diversity stayed significantly below transplant donor controls even after long-term ART. No data were available on ART adherence, viral resistance or therapy changes, limiting inferences about post-ART repertoire changes. Expanded TRB clones identified before ART initiation dominated the repertoire across all time points, though the dominance fluctuated and decreased in many PLHIV after ART. Samples dated from the mid-2000s to the late 2010s, and the ART regimens used may be less effective than current ones.

Participants were included only if at least one PBMC sample before ART initiation and at least two post-ART samples were available. All participants with HIV were treated in the United States of America. Cryopreserved samples of 1-10 million PBMC were thawed and washed before DNA extraction. At the time of the earliest PBMC sample, participants with HIV were aged between roughly 23 and 60 years. Each participant contributed PBMC samples from 1-4 timepoints before ART initiation and 2-8 timepoints after ART initiation, with a median of 7 samples. For every participant, serial HIV viral load, CD4+ T-cell count, ART history and demographic data were obtained. Genomic DNA was extracted from unsorted PBMC with a Qiagen kit on a QIAcube, with processing performed in batches of 12 samples. V loses 3 bases of germline sequence and J loses 0 bases, and the interval between the two ends is 1 base. The CDR3 numbers 11 residues from cysteine through phenylalanine. The CDR3 DNA has 33 bases and is translated from base 1. CDR1 and CDR2 were assigned from the germline V gene as SGHDT and YYEEEE.

The clonotype comes from a man younger than 40 with HIV. The chain joins TRBV5-6 to TRBJ2-7, with the D gene uncertain. The sequencing used unsorted PBMCs, collected 2.1 years after starting antiretroviral therapy. The CDR3 amino acid sequence is: CASSSSYEQYF. The nucleotide sequence reads as follows: TGTGCCAGCAGCTCCTCCTACGAGCAGTACTTC.